A single sample is the source of the 28 T cell receptor beta chains below, sequenced in a study of blood T cell repertoires in COVID-19. Method: immunoSEQ multiplex PCR; TCRdb's copy keeps in-frame clones and lacks some. The sample lists 100,000 or so clones, 85% to 90% occurring once. Input material: peripheral blood. The receptors stem from a man aged 55 to 70 with acute or convalescent COVID-19.

This chain links TRBV6-2 or TRBV6-3 with TRBJ1-2; D may be TRBD1 (6 bases). Germline V gives CDR1 MNHEY, CDR2 SVGEGT. V was clipped by 5 bases and J by 8 bases, with 15 bases between them. The CDR3 has 13 residues. CDR3 residues: CASSVKGVDGYTF. Here the CDR3 DNA reads TGTGCCAGCAGTGTCAAGGGGGTCGACGGCTACACCTTC.

The chain combines TRBV5-4 with TRBJ2-5, with D unresolved. This CDR3 is built from 13 residues. The V and J ends lost 0 bases and 9 bases respectively, with 12 bases between them. Germline CDR1 is SGHNT and CDR2 is YYREEE (reference sequence). The CDR3 DNA is TGTGCCAGCAGCTTGGATGCCCGCGAGGCCCAGTACTTC. This translates into CASSLDAREAQYF.

This clone was seen a few times. The rearrangement links TRBV5-1 to TRBJ2-7; TRBD2 aligns across 8 bases. Germline CDR1 SGHRS, CDR2 YFSETQ. CDR3 length: 14 amino acids. V was clipped by 7 bases and J by 1 base; unmatched bases: 7. CDR3 nucleotide sequence: TGCGCCAGCCGCCAAAGCGGGGGATCCTACGAGCAGTACTTC. Its translation: CASRQSGGSYEQYF.

V and J are TRBV27 and TRBJ1-2, with 12 bases that match TRBD1. The CDR3 contains 15 residues. Germline-derived CDR1 and CDR2 are MNHEY and SMNVEV (reference sequence). The ends lost 5 bases at V and 7 bases at J; junction bases unmatched: 8. In DNA, the CDR3 is TGTGCCAGCAGTCCGCTCGGGACAGGGGGCTTTGGCTACACCTTC. Its translation is CASSPLGTGGFGYTF.

The gene calls are TRBV7-2 and TRBJ1-2, with D possibly matching TRBD1 (6 bases). The CDR3 has 15 residues. Trimming took 3 bases from V and 2 from J, leaving 13 bases between them. The germline CDR1 and CDR2 sequences are SGHTA and FQGNSA. The CDR3 is CASSLRQVGNYGYTF. For the CDR3, the DNA is TGTGCCAGCAGCTTGAGACAGGTCGGGAACTATGGCTACACCTTC.

This clone was picked up one time. The chain links TRBV5-5 to TRBJ2-5, with TRBD1 matching 9 bases. The CDR3 extends over 13 amino acids. V shed 4 bases and J 2 bases; nucleotides not matched to a gene: 0. Per the germline V gene, CDR1 is SGHKS and CDR2 is YYEKEE (reference sequence). CDR3 sequence reads: CASSGQGQETQYF. Here the CDR3 DNA reads TGTGCCAGCAGCGGACAGGGGCAAGAGACCCAGTACTTC. The variable domain in full, with the rest retrieved from reference TRBV5-5 and TRBJ2-5, is DAGVTQSPTHLIKTRGQQVTLRCSPISGHKSVSWYQQVLGQGPQFIFQYYEKEERGRGNFPDRFSARQFPNYSSELNVNALLLGDSALYLCASSGQGQETQYFGPGTRLLVL.

This chain links TRBV3-1 (or the pseudogene TRBV3-2) with TRBJ2-4; TRBD1 matches at 7 bases. Trimming at V came to 3 bases and at J to 6 bases, leaving 5 bases not matched to a gene. Germline-derived CDR1 and CDR2 are LGHDT and YNNKEL (reference sequence). This CDR3 has 14 amino acids. The chain's CDR3 is CASSQGDSRNIQYF. The CDR3 DNA sequence: TGTGCCAGCAGCCAGGGGGACAGTAGAAACATTCAGTACTTC.

The chain is built from TRBV7-2 and TRBJ2-5; 10 bases match TRBD2. The CDR3 consists of 17 residues. Per germline, CDR1 SGHTA and CDR2 FQGNSA. J was trimmed by 0 bases and V by 1 base; bases with no gene match: 5. CDR3 loop: CASSLGPAGGYQETQYF. In DNA form, the CDR3 reads TGTGCCAGCAGCTTAGGGCCAGCGGGGGGGTACCAAGAGACCCAGTACTTC.

V is TRBV5-1 and J is TRBJ2-1; unclear D gene. Germline V gene lookup returns CDR1 SGHRS and CDR2 YFSETQ. Between the trimmed V and J ends, which lost 1 base and 7 bases, there was a span of 3 bases. The CDR3 has 11 residues. CDR3 nucleotides: TGCGCCAGCAGCTTGTTAAATGAGCAGTTCTTC. This codes for CASSLLNEQFF.

This chain connects TRBV5-1 to TRBJ2-3, with D possibly being TRBD2 (6 bases). The length of the CDR3 is 15 residues. Germline V lookup: CDR1 SGHRS, CDR2 YFSETQ. Trimming pared 2 bases from V and 0 bases from J, leaving 10 bases between. CDR3 residues: CASSFGGSSTDTQYF. CDR3 DNA: TGCGCCAGCAGCTTCGGGGGTTCTAGCACAGATACGCAGTATTTT.

The CDR3 nucleotides read TGTGCCAGTAGTATAGAGGGGACAGGGAAAAGGCCCCAGCATTTT. Translating gives CASSIEGTGKRPQHF. The V call is TRBV19, the J call TRBJ1-5; 9 nucleotides match TRBD1. This CDR3 region has 15 residues. The V gene end was trimmed by 0 bases and the J gene end by 9 bases; junction bases not matched to a gene: 6. Germline V CDR1 and CDR2: LNHDA, SQIVND (reference sequence).

The chain is built from TRBV5-1 and TRBJ2-1; 11 nucleotides line up with TRBD2. V was pared by 4 bases and J by 5 bases, with 5 bases of the junction left unmatched. The CDR3 contains 15 residues. Looked up from germline, CDR1 is SGHRS and CDR2 is YFSETQ. The CDR3 nucleotides are TGCGCCAGCAGCGCACTAGCGGGAGCACACAATGAGCAGTTCTTC. Its translation: CASSALAGAHNEQFF.

CDR3 DNA: TGTGCCAGCAGCCGACGAGCGGGAGTCCCCAGCTACGAGCAGTACTTC. Translation gives CASSRRAGVPSYEQYF. The V and J genes are TRBV5-6 and TRBJ2-7, with 8 bases matching TRBD2. CDR3 length: 16 residues. Trimming at V came to 4 bases and at J to 3 bases, leaving 12 bases not matched to a gene. Germline CDR1 is SGHDT and CDR2 is YYEEEE.

The rearrangement links TRBV5-5 to TRBJ1-5, with D tentatively TRBD1 (6 bases). V was pared by 2 bases and J by 4 bases, with 10 bases between. This CDR3 has 14 amino acids. Germline V gives CDR1 SGHKS, CDR2 YYEKEE (reference sequence). The CDR3 protein is CASSLTQGNQPQHF. The CDR3 region has the DNA TGTGCCAGCAGCTTAACCCAGGGGAATCAGCCCCAGCATTTT.

This rearrangement joins TRBV3-1 (or the pseudogene TRBV3-2) to TRBJ1-3, with D possibly matching TRBD1 (5 bases). V was pared by 3 bases and J by 0 bases, with 12 bases between. CDR1 is LGHDT and CDR2 is YNNKEL in the germline V gene (reference sequence). The CDR3 is 16 amino acids. This CDR3 is CASSQGGAISGNTIYF. CDR3 bases: TGTGCCAGCAGCCAGGGAGGGGCCATCTCTGGAAACACCATATATTTT.

The chain joins TRBV19 to TRBJ1-4; the D is unclear. Trimming took off 4 bases at V and 3 bases at J, with 15 bases between the two ends. The germline V gene has CDR1 LNHDA and CDR2 SQIVND (reference sequence). The CDR3 runs to 16 residues. The CDR3 region has the DNA TGTGCCAGTAGTAACCGGGATCGCGGATCTAATGAAAAACTGTTTTTT. Amino acids: CASSNRDRGSNEKLFF.

The sample holds one count of this clone. J is TRBJ2-1 and V is TRBV19; the match to TRBD1 covers 9 bases. CDR3 size: 24 residues. Trimming removed 0 bases from V and 7 bases from J; junction bases left unmatched: 31. From germline, CDR1 is LNHDA and CDR2 SQIVND (reference sequence). The CDR3 protein is CASSIDLQDRGGLFGTIPGNEQFF. The CDR3 nucleotides are TGTGCCAGTAGTATAGACTTACAGGACAGGGGAGGCTTGTTCGGGACTATCCCGGGGAATGAGCAGTTCTTC.

The rearrangement links TRBV3-1 (or the pseudogene TRBV3-2) to TRBJ2-6; the match to TRBD1 covers 8 bases. Per germline, CDR1 LGHDT and CDR2 YNNKEL (reference sequence). The CDR3 has 17 amino acids. V lost 4 bases and J lost 0; bases outside the gene matches: 5. The CDR3 protein is CASSPWDRPSGANVLTF. Written as DNA, the CDR3 is TGTGCCAGCAGCCCGTGGGACAGGCCCTCTGGGGCCAACGTCCTGACTTTC.

This clone was picked up one time. The chain employs TRBV27 and TRBJ2-4, with TRBD1 matching over 10 bases. V trimming: 5 bases; J trimming: 5 bases; junction bases outside the gene matches: 6. The CDR3 extends over 15 amino acids. Germline assignment: CDR1 MNHEY and CDR2 SMNVEV (reference sequence). CDR3 in DNA: TGTGCCAGCAGTCTTGGGACAGGGGTTCAAAACATTCAGTACTTC. This translates into CASSLGTGVQNIQYF.

In this sample, this clone turned up a few times. The chain has TRBV29-1 and TRBJ2-5; tentatively, D is TRBD1 (5 bases). The germline gives CDR1 SQVTM, CDR2 ANQGSEA. This CDR3 spans 14 amino acids. Trimming cost V 1 base and J 4 bases, with 13 bases left between them. The CDR3 reads CSVEGAGKGETQYF. CDR3 bases: TGCAGCGTTGAAGGGGCAGGGAAGGGAGAGACCCAGTACTTC. The variable domain in full, with the rest retrieved from reference TRBV29-1 and TRBJ2-5, is SAVISQKPSRDICQRGTSLTIQCQVDSQVTMMFWYRQQPGQSLTLIATANQGSEATYESGFVIDKFPISRPNLTFSTLTVSNMSPEDSSIYLCSVEGAGKGETQYFGPGTRLLVL.

The chain joins TRBV30 to TRBJ2-5, with D unresolved. V was shortened by 1 base and J by 4 bases, with 10 bases between the two germline ends. This CDR3 is built from 13 residues. Germline V gives CDR1 GTSNPN, CDR2 SVGIG (reference sequence). CDR3 sequence reads: CAWSAGRVETQYF. CDR3 nucleotide sequence: TGTGCCTGGAGTGCAGGCAGAGTAGAGACCCAGTACTTC.

This chain links TRBV7-8 with TRBJ2-2; possible D gene TRBD2, 5 bases. Germline V gene sequence: CDR1 SGHVS, CDR2 FQNEAQ. The CDR3 spans 15 residues. Trimming removed 1 base from V and 0 bases from J, with 6 bases in between. CDR3 nucleotide sequence: TGTGCCAGCAGCTTAGTTAGCGCGAACACCGGGGAGCTGTTTTTT. Encoded protein: CASSLVSANTGELFF. Together with reference TRBV7-8 and TRBJ2-2, the CDR3 gives the full variable domain: GAGVSQSPRYKVAKRGQDVALRCDPISGHVSLFWYQQALGQGPEFLTYFQNEAQLDKSGLPSDRFFAERPEGSVSTLKIQRTQQEDSAVYLCASSLVSANTGELFFGEGSRLTVL.

The rearrangement links TRBV20-1 to TRBJ1-2, with D unclear. The length of the CDR3 is 12 residues. Between the trimmed V and J ends, which lost 3 bases and 0 bases, there was a span of 5 bases. Per germline, CDR1 DFQATT and CDR2 SNEGSKA (reference sequence). This CDR3 is CSASLPNYGYTF. CDR3 sequence (DNA): TGCAGTGCTAGTCTACCTAACTATGGCTACACCTTC.

J is TRBJ2-2 and V is TRBV27, with 8 bases fitting TRBD1. The CDR3 is made up of 14 amino acids. With V trimmed by 6 bases and J by 5 bases, 5 bases remained unmatched. From germline, CDR1 is MNHEY and CDR2 SMNVEV (reference sequence). DNA of the CDR3: TGTGCCAGCAGCAGGGGGCGCGGGACCGGGGAGCTGTTTTTT. It yields the protein CASSRGRGTGELFF.

This sequence joins TRBV10-3 and TRBJ2-4, with a weak D call TRBD1 (6 bases). The CDR3 extends over 18 amino acids. Trimming cost V 0 bases and J 0 bases, with 15 bases left between them. Per the germline V gene, CDR1 is ENHRY and CDR2 is SYGVKD. The CDR3, as DNA: TGTGCCATCAGTGAGTCTGTGTTAAAAGGGGGAGCCAAAAACATTCAGTACTTC. Translated: CAISESVLKGGAKNIQYF.

This rearrangement joins TRBV29-1 to TRBJ1-2, with unresolved D. Germline CDR1 is SQVTM and CDR2 is ANQGSEA. V shed 1 base and J shed 6 bases, with 12 bases lying between them. The CDR3 is 13 amino acids. Here the CDR3 DNA reads TGCAGCGTTGAAGTTTCGGGTGGCCATGGCTACACCTTC. Translating it yields CSVEVSGGHGYTF.

The sample holds one count of this clone. The V and J genes are TRBV6-5 and TRBJ1-1; unclear D gene. The CDR3 extends over 12 amino acids. CDR1 and CDR2 from the germline V gene are MNHEY and SVGAGI. Trimming stripped 6 bases from V and 1 base from J, with 6 bases between. The CDR3 region is CASRAQNTEAFF. The CDR3 bases are TGTGCCAGCAGGGCACAGAACACTGAAGCTTTCTTT.

V and J are TRBV19 and TRBJ2-1; 14 nucleotides line up with TRBD2. The germline gives CDR1 LNHDA, CDR2 SQIVND (reference sequence). The CDR3 is made up of 15 amino acids. Unmatched junction bases numbered 4, after V lost 4 bases and J lost 8 bases. This CDR3 is CASSTGLAGVDEQFF. CDR3 DNA sequence: TGTGCCAGTAGTACGGGACTAGCGGGAGTGGATGAGCAGTTCTTC.